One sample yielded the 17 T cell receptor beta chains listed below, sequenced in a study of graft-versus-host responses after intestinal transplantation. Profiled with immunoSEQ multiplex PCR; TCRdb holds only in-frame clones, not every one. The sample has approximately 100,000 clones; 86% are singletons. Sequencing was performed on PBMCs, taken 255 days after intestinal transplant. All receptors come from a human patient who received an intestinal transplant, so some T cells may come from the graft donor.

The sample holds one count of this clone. The DNA of the CDR3 is TGTGCCTGGAGTGGAGGCTTTTCGGATACGCAGTATTTT. This codes for CAWSGGFSDTQYF. This rearrangement joins TRBV30 to TRBJ2-3; D is ambiguous. The germline V gene has CDR1 GTSNPN and CDR2 SVGIG (reference sequence). V was shortened by 1 base and J by 6 bases, with 11 bases between the two germline ends. CDR3 length: 13 amino acids.

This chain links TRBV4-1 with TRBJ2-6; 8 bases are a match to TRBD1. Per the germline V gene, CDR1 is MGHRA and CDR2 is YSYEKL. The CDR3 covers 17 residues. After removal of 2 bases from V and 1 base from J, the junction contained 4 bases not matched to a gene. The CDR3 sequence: CASSQQGALSGANVLTF. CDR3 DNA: TGCGCCAGCAGCCAACAGGGGGCCCTTTCTGGGGCCAACGTCCTGACTTTC.

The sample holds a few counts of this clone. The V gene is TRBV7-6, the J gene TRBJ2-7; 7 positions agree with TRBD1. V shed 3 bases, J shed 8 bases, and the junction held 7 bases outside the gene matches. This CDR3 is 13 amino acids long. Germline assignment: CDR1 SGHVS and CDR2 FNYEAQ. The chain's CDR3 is CASSLTGNVKQYF. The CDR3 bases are TGTGCCAGCAGCTTGACAGGGAATGTGAAGCAGTACTTC.

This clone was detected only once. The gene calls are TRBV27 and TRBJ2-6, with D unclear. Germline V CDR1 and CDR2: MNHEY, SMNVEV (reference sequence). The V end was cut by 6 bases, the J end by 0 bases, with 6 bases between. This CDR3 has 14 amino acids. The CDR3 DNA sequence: TGTGCCAGCAGCCGAAGCTCTGGGGCCAACGTCCTGACTTTC. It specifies CASSRSSGANVLTF.

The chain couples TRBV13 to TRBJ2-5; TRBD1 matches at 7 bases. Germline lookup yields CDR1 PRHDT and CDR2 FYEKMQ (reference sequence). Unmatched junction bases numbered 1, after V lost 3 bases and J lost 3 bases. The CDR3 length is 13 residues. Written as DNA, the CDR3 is TGTGCCAGCAGCTTTGACAGGGAAGAGACCCAGTACTTC. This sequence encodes CASSFDREETQYF.

CDR3 amino acids: CASSRGDTDTQYF. The CDR3 DNA is TGTGCCAGTTCCCGGGGTGACACAGATACGCAGTATTTT. This chain joins TRBV6-5 and TRBJ2-3; tentative D call: TRBD2 (5 bases). V was cut by 9 bases and J by 2 bases, with 12 bases left in between. Germline V gives CDR1 MNHEY, CDR2 SVGAGI. CDR3 length: 13 residues.

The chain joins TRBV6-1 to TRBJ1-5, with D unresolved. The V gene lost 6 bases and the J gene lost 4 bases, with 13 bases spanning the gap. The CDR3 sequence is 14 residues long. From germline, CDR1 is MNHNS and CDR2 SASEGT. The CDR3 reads CASSLNYPNQPQHF. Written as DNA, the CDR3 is TGTGCCAGCAGCCTTAATTACCCTAATCAGCCCCAGCATTTT.

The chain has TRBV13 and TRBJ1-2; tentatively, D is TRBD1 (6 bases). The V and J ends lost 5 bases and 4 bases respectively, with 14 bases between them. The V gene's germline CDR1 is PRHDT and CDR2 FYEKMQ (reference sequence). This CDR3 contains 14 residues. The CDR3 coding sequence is TGTGCCAGCAGCCTGTACAGGGACCGCTATGGCTACACCTTC. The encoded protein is CASSLYRDRYGYTF.

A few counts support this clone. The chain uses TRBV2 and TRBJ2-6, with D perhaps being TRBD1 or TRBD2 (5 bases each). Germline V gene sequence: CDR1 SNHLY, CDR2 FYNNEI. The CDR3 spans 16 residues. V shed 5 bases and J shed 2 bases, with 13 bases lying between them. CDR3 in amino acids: CASSRDRQAGANVLTF. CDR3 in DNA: TGTGCCAGCAGTAGGGACCGCCAGGCTGGGGCCAACGTCCTGACTTTC.

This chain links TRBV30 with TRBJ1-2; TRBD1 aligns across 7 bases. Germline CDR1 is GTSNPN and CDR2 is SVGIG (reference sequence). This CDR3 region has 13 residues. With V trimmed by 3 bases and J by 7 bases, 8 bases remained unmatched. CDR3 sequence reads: CAWSLDREGGYTF. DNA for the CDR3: TGTGCCTGGAGCCTAGACAGGGAGGGTGGCTACACCTTC.

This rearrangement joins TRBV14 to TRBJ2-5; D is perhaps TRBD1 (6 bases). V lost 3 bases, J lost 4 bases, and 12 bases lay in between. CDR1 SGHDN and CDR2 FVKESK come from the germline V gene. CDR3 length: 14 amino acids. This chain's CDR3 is CASSQAGALETQYF. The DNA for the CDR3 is TGTGCCAGCAGCCAGGCAGGGGCATTAGAGACCCAGTACTTC.

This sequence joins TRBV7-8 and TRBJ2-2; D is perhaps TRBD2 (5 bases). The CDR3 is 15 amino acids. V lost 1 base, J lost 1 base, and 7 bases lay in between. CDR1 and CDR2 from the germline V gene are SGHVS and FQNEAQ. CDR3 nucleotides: TGTGCCAGCAGCTTAGGGACTGTGAACACCGGGGAGCTGTTTTTT. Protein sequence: CASSLGTVNTGELFF. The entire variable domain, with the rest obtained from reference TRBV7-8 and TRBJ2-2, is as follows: GAGVSQSPRYKVAKRGQDVALRCDPISGHVSLFWYQQALGQGPEFLTYFQNEAQLDKSGLPSDRFFAERPEGSVSTLKIQRTQQEDSAVYLCASSLGTVNTGELFFGEGSRLTVL.

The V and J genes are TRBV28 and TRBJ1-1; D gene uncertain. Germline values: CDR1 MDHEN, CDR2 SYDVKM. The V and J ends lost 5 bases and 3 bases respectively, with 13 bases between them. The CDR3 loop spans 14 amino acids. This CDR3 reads CASSASGGYTEAFF. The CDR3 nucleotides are TGTGCCAGCAGTGCCTCGGGAGGGTACACTGAAGCTTTCTTT.

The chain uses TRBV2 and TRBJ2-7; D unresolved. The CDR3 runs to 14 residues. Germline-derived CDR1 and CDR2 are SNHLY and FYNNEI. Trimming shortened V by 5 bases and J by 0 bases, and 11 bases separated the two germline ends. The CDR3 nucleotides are TGTGCCAGCAGTCTTCGGACGAGCTCCTACGAGCAGTACTTC. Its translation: CASSLRTSSYEQYF.

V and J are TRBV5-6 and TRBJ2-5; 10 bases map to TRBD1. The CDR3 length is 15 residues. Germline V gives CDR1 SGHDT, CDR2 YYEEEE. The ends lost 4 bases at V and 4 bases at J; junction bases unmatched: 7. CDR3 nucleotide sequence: TGTGCCAGCAGCCATCGGACAGGGGGAGGAGAGACCCAGTACTTC. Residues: CASSHRTGGGETQYF.

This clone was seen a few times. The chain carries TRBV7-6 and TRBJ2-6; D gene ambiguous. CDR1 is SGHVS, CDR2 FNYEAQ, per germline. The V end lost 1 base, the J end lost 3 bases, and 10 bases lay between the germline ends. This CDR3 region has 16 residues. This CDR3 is CASSLVSSDGANVLTF. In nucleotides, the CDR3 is TGTGCCAGCAGCTTAGTCTCATCGGATGGGGCCAACGTCCTGACTTTC. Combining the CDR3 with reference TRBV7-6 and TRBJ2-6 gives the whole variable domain GAGVSQSPRYKVTKRGQDVALRCDPISGHVSLYWYRQALGQGPEFLTYFNYEAQQDKSGLPNDRFSAERPEGSISTLTIQRTEQRDSAMYRCASSLVSSDGANVLTFGAGSRLTVL.

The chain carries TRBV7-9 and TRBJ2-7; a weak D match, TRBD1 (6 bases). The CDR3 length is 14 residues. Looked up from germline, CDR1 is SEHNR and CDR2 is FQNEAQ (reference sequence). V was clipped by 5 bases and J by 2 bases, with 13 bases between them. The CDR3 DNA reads TGTGCCAGCAGCCTCTCAGGGGCGACCTACGAGCAGTACTTC. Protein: CASSLSGATYEQYF.